The clone carrying this T cell receptor (beta chain) was observed at least ten times. What it recognizes is unknown. One entry per CDR3 protein, called by TCRdb with MiXCR from the 5' RACE reads. This table has hundreds of thousands of distinct CDR3 sequences, 7.5% to 9% appearing once. The germline V gene encodes CDR1 MGHRA and CDR2 YSYEKL. V lost 1 base to trimming and J lost 0 bases, with 6 bases between them. There are 15 residues in the CDR3. The data are from a study of CD8 T cells in ankylosing spondylitis. Study-wide results and limits: CD8+ disease-linked clones were present at relatively low frequencies in blood.

The material sequenced was blood, either unsorted or a sorted T cell fraction (not recorded which). The V and J genes are TRBV4-1 and TRBJ1-4, with D possibly TRBD1 on 5 matching bases. The sequence derives from a male donor with ankylosing spondylitis or in good health (not recorded which). The CDR3 region is CASSQGGATNEKLFF. The CDR3 DNA sequence: TGCGCCAGCAGCCAAGGGGGGGCAACTAATGAAAAACTGTTTTTT.